The clone carrying this T cell receptor (beta chain) was observed many times. Trimming cost V 8 bases and J 3 bases; bases outside gene matches: 8. Germline CDR1 ENHRY, CDR2 SYGVKD. There are 14 residues in the CDR3. TCRdb re-called the RT-PCR reads through MiXCR, storing one row per CDR3 protein. The data hold 650,000 to 800,000 distinct CDR3 sequences, with about 14% observed a single time. The chain carries TRBV10-3 and TRBJ2-7, with 9 bases aligning to TRBD1. This receptor was obtained from a female donor in good health, serving as a healthy control. Input material: memory CD4+ T cells from blood. CDR3 region: CAISRTGARYEQYF. The CDR3 coding sequence is TGTGCCATCTCGAGGACAGGGGCACGCTACGAGCAGTACTTC.